In its sample, the clone carrying this TCR beta chain was seen once. The antigen is not known. From germline, CDR1 is MNHEY and CDR2 SVGEGT. The CDR3 loop spans 18 amino acids. Unmatched junction bases numbered 5, after V lost 2 bases and J lost 3 bases. The sample belongs to a study of T cell responses to AZD1222 COVID-19 vaccine. General study results and limits: Reportedly, nearly half of unique spike TCRs recognized epitopes outside B.1.351/B.1.1.7 mutations. Among those given AZD1222, only five or six were seropositive at baseline. Across the whole spike, CD4 TCRs peaked at regions 160-218 and 743-854.

Data came from immunoSEQ multiplex PCR; TCRdb stores just in-frame clones and leaves some out. The top ten clones hold 5.4% of a sample with approximately 70,000 clones, approximately 85% of them seen once. This clonotype was obtained from an adult in good health. This rearrangement joins TRBV6-2 or TRBV6-3 to TRBJ2-1; 15 bases match TRBD2. The sample consisted of peripheral blood, taken on day 0 of AZD1222 vaccination. CDR3 coding DNA: TGTGCCAGCAGTTACCGGACTAGCGGGGGGGCCTTCTACAATGAGCAGTTCTTC. This encodes CASSYRTSGGAFYNEQFF.